What follows is one T cell receptor (beta chain) and its context. Germline-derived CDR1 and CDR2 are SGHRS and YFSETQ. This CDR3 is built from 15 residues. With 0 bases clipped from V and 3 bases from J, the junction kept 4 bases outside the gene matches. PCR was performed a second time for about 7 to 12 cycles using a sample-barcoded 5' primer and a J-beta primer mix. A template-switch adaptor containing 12 random nucleotides labeled each cDNA molecule. A minimum of 3 million CDR3-containing paired-end reads was obtained for each sample. TCRdb processed the 5' RACE reads anew with MiXCR; each CDR3 protein has one entry. Of approximately 690,000 distinct CDR3 sequences in the sample, 45% to 65% were seen once. This sample is drawn from a study of blood T cells in healthy people across ages.

The source is a man in his 60s in good health. This chain links TRBV5-1 with TRBJ2-7, with 9 bases that match TRBD1. Input material: blood. As DNA, the CDR3 is TGCGCCAGCAGCTTGGAAACGGACAGGGGCTACGAGCAGTACTTC. Residues: CASSLETDRGYEQYF.